Following are 25 T cell receptor beta chains from one sample sequenced in a study of lymphopenia after photon versus proton radiotherapy. Using immunoSEQ multiplex PCR, the repertoire was profiled, and TCRdb retains in-frame clones only, with some absent. The sample yields approximately 17,000 clones, 84% seen once. This material consisted of peripheral blood, taken from a patient treated with proton-based radiotherapy. Source of these receptors: an older man with pancreatic cancer.

The chain recombines TRBV18 with TRBJ1-2, with 7 nucleotides matching TRBD1. The V gene's germline CDR1 is KGHSH and CDR2 LQKENI. This CDR3 spans 13 amino acids. The J segment lost 3 bases and the V segment lost 6 bases, leaving 4 bases of the junction unmatched. The CDR3: CASSPGTDYGYTF. The DNA for the CDR3 is TGTGCCAGCTCCCCCGGGACAGACTATGGCTACACCTTC. Filled out from reference TRBV18 and TRBJ1-2, the complete variable domain reads NAGVMQNPRHLVRRRGQEARLRCSPMKGHSHVYWYRQLPEEGLKFMVYLQKENIIDESGMPKERFSAEFPKEGPSILRIQQVVRGDSAAYFCASSPGTDYGYTFGSGTRLTVV.

In its sample, this clone was seen once. The chain joins TRBV9 to TRBJ1-1; a weak D match, TRBD1 (5 bases). Trimming took off 4 bases at V and 11 bases at J, with 21 bases between the two ends. Germline values: CDR1 SGDLS, CDR2 YYNGEE. The CDR3 covers 14 residues. In DNA form, the CDR3 reads TGTGCCAGCAGCCCGGACACCACAGTCTTTGGCGCTTTCTTT. Translating gives CASSPDTTVFGAFF. The full variable domain, completed using reference TRBV9 and TRBJ1-1, is DSGVTQTPKHLITATGQRVTLRCSPRSGDLSVYWYQQSLDQGLQFLIQYYNGEERAKGNILERFSAQQFPDLHSELNLSSLELGDSALYFCASSPDTTVFGAFFGQGTRLTVV.

The V call is TRBV7-2, the J call TRBJ1-1; D ambiguous. In germline, CDR1 is SGHTA, CDR2 FQGNSA. The CDR3 covers 11 residues. The ends were cut back, 3 bases at V and 3 bases at J, with 2 bases in the middle. The chain's CDR3 is CASSFYTEAFF. The DNA for the CDR3 is TGTGCCAGCAGCTTTTACACTGAAGCTTTCTTT.

The rearrangement joins TRBV4-1 to TRBJ1-5; a weak D match, TRBD1 (5 bases). From germline, CDR1 is MGHRA and CDR2 YSYEKL. CDR3 length: 16 amino acids. Trimming removed 0 bases at V and 6 bases at J, with 15 bases between. CDR3 sequence (DNA): TGCGCCAGCAGCCAAGATGCTTCAGGGCAGAGTCAGCCCCAGCATTTT. Residues: CASSQDASGQSQPQHF.

The J gene is TRBJ1-1, the V gene TRBV27; TRBD1 matches 8 bases. Germline assignment: CDR1 MNHEY and CDR2 SMNVEV (reference sequence). This CDR3 has 17 amino acids. The junction had 12 bases not matched to a gene; V was cut back by 6 bases and J by 0 bases. The CDR3 sequence is CASSPAGGGFMNTEAFF. In DNA form, the CDR3 reads TGTGCCAGCAGCCCCGCAGGGGGCGGATTTATGAACACTGAAGCTTTCTTT.

The genes are TRBV18 and TRBJ1-2, with D perhaps matching TRBD1 (6 bases). The CDR3 contains 15 residues. Trimming cost V 3 bases and J 1 base, with 12 bases left between them. Looked up from germline, CDR1 is KGHSH and CDR2 is LQKENI. CDR3 residues: CASSPGTLDNYGYTF. The CDR3 DNA reads as TGTGCCAGCTCACCCGGGACATTGGATAACTATGGCTACACCTTC.

CDR3 in DNA: TGTGCCAGCTCACCACTAAGGACAGGACTATCCTACGAGCAGTACTTC. It yields the protein CASSPLRTGLSYEQYF. V and J are TRBV18 and TRBJ2-7; D possibly corresponds to TRBD1 (7 bases). The germline V and J ends were trimmed by 1 base and 1 base, with 14 bases remaining between them. The CDR3 extends over 16 amino acids. The germline V gene has CDR1 KGHSH and CDR2 LQKENI.

The count of this clone is one. This rearrangement joins TRBV19 to TRBJ1-6, with a weak D call TRBD1 (5 bases). This CDR3 spans 16 amino acids. CDR1 and CDR2 from the germline V gene are LNHDA and SQIVND (reference sequence). Trimming shortened V by 5 bases and J by 7 bases, and 18 bases separated the two germline ends. This CDR3 reads CASSPPRARSNSPLHF. The CDR3 DNA follows: TGTGCCAGTAGTCCCCCCAGGGCTAGATCGAATTCACCCCTCCACTTT.

This clone has a single count. The CDR3 coding sequence is TGTGCCAGCAGCTTAGATGGGGCAGTTCAGCGCGAGCAGTACTTC. Protein product: CASSLDGAVQREQYF. V usage is TRBV7-2 and J usage is TRBJ2-7, with D maybe TRBD1 (5 bases). V lost 1 base, J lost 6 bases, and 16 bases lay in between. This CDR3 has 15 amino acids. Germline CDR1 reads SGHTA; CDR2 reads FQGNSA.

This chain joins TRBV7-2 and TRBJ2-7, with D possibly being TRBD1 or TRBD2 (5 bases each). V dropped 4 bases and J dropped 0 bases, with 10 bases sitting between them. Germline V gene data show CDR1 as SGHTA and CDR2 as FQGNSA. CDR3 length equals 14 residues. CDR3 bases: TGTGCCAGCAGCTCCGGGACCGGCTCCTACGAGCAGTACTTC. This sequence encodes CASSSGTGSYEQYF.

This rearrangement joins TRBV6-6 to TRBJ1-1; no clear D. The CDR3 runs 16 residues. The germline V and J ends were trimmed by 0 bases and 0 bases, with 11 bases remaining between them. From germline, CDR1 is MNHNY and CDR2 SVGAGI (reference sequence). The CDR3 DNA sequence: TGTGCCAGCAGTTACTCGAATTCACGTATGAACACTGAAGCTTTCTTT. Translation gives CASSYSNSRMNTEAFF.

V and J are TRBV27 and TRBJ1-1; tentative D call: TRBD1 (5 bases). The CDR3 covers 13 residues. Per the germline V gene, CDR1 is MNHEY and CDR2 is SMNVEV (reference sequence). Trimming removed 5 bases from V and 6 bases from J, with 13 bases in between. The CDR3 reads CASSTRQLSEAFF. Written as DNA, the CDR3 is TGTGCCAGCAGTACCCGACAGCTTTCTGAAGCTTTCTTT.

V usage is TRBV9 and J usage is TRBJ2-3; D possibly matches TRBD1 or TRBD2 (6 bases each). The CDR3 is made up of 16 amino acids. V shed 4 bases and J shed 4 bases, with 19 bases lying between them. The V gene's germline CDR1 is SGDLS and CDR2 YYNGEE. The CDR3 reads CASSLRLGGSADTQYF. The CDR3 DNA reads TGTGCCAGCAGCCTAAGACTAGGGGGTTCTGCAGATACGCAGTATTTT.

The rearrangement links TRBV19 to TRBJ1-1; D remains unclear. Germline V gene lookup returns CDR1 LNHDA and CDR2 SQIVND (reference sequence). V was cut by 6 bases and J by 1 base, with 21 bases left in between. The CDR3 extends over 17 amino acids. CDR3 in amino acids: CASSPDPPEGPNTEAFF. The CDR3 DNA reads TGTGCCAGTAGCCCGGATCCGCCCGAAGGTCCGAACACTGAAGCTTTCTTT.

The genes are TRBV7-2 and TRBJ2-7; the D is unclear. The CDR3 extends over 17 amino acids. V lost 1 base and J 3 bases, leaving 19 bases between the germline ends. Germline V CDR1 and CDR2: SGHTA, FQGNSA. The CDR3 DNA follows: TGTGCCAGCAGCTTAGAGTCGAGGTTCCAGCAACTCTACGAGCAGTACTTC. Translating it yields CASSLESRFQQLYEQYF.

The V call is TRBV6-1, the J call TRBJ2-1; D is undetermined. Per germline, CDR1 MNHNS and CDR2 SASEGT. The CDR3 is 12 amino acids. V gave up 3 bases and J gave up 7 bases, with 7 bases separating them. The CDR3 spells CASSDQRNEQFF. CDR3 in DNA: TGTGCCAGCAGTGATCAGAGGAATGAGCAGTTCTTC.

The chain has TRBV19 and TRBJ1-2; D possibly corresponds to TRBD1 (5 bases). CDR3 size: 14 residues. The germline V gene encodes CDR1 LNHDA and CDR2 SQIVND (reference sequence). The V gene lost 5 bases and the J gene lost 1 base, with 11 bases spanning the gap. The CDR3 nucleotides read TGTGCCAGTAGTGTCTCACAGGATAACTATGGCTACACCTTC. Translated: CASSVSQDNYGYTF.

The V gene is TRBV29-1, the J gene TRBJ2-3, with 11 bases aligning to TRBD2. CDR1 and CDR2 from the germline V gene are SQVTM and ANQGSEA. CDR3 length: 15 amino acids. V lost 4 bases, J lost 2 bases, and 5 bases stayed unmatched. As DNA, the CDR3 is TGCAGCGTTGCCACTAGCGGGAGTTACACAGATACGCAGTATTTT. Translation gives CSVATSGSYTDTQYF.

This clone was seen just once. The chain couples TRBV6-1 to TRBJ2-5; maybe TRBD1 (6 bases). V was cut by 7 bases and J by 5 bases, with 11 bases left in between. The CDR3 is made up of 12 amino acids. Germline V lookup: CDR1 MNHNS, CDR2 SASEGT. The CDR3 spells CASIRGRETQYF. DNA for the CDR3: TGTGCCAGCATCAGGGGTAGGGAGACCCAGTACTTC.

V is TRBV6-5 and J is TRBJ2-1; possibly TRBD2 for D (5 bases). The CDR3 sequence is 16 residues long. Trimming shortened V by 0 bases and J by 2 bases, and 11 bases separated the two germline ends. Germline CDR1 MNHEY, CDR2 SVGAGI. The DNA of the CDR3 is TGTGCCAGCAGTTACTCGTGGAGGTTGGCCTACAATGAGCAGTTCTTC. Protein: CASSYSWRLAYNEQFF.

This sequence joins TRBV30 and TRBJ2-3, with no clear D. The ends were cut back, 2 bases at V and 4 bases at J, with 7 bases in the middle. From germline, CDR1 is GTSNPN and CDR2 SVGIG (reference sequence). CDR3 length: 12 residues. In DNA, the CDR3 is TGTGCCTGGAGTCCTGGGGCAGATACGCAGTATTTT. Translating it yields CAWSPGADTQYF.

This chain joins TRBV10-1 and TRBJ2-2; D possibly uses TRBD1 or TRBD2 (5 bases each). The CDR3 has 15 amino acids. Germline V gene sequence: CDR1 WNHNN, CDR2 SYGVQD (reference sequence). The V end was cut by 5 bases, the J end by 2 bases, with 12 bases between. The DNA for the CDR3 is TGCGCCAGCAGTCAAGGGACGGGAAACACCGGGGAGCTGTTTTTT. Translation: CASSQGTGNTGELFF.

The CDR3 DNA sequence: TGTGCCAGCAGTTACTCGACAGGGGGCCTGGAGACCCAGTACTTC. It translates to CASSYSTGGLETQYF. V and J are TRBV6-5 and TRBJ2-5, with 10 positions matching TRBD1. V shed 0 bases and J 5 bases; nucleotides not matched to a gene: 3. CDR1 is MNHEY and CDR2 is SVGAGI in the germline V gene. The CDR3 is 15 amino acids.

The V call is TRBV30, the J call TRBJ2-5; the match to TRBD2 covers 7 bases. Per the germline V gene, CDR1 is GTSNPN and CDR2 is SVGIG (reference sequence). J was trimmed by 3 bases and V by 2 bases; bases with no gene match: 0. The CDR3 extends over 12 amino acids. CDR3: CAWSREEETQYF. For the CDR3, the DNA is TGTGCCTGGAGTCGGGAGGAAGAGACCCAGTACTTC.

V and J are TRBV7-9 and TRBJ2-3, with 9 bases matching TRBD2. The CDR3 length is 17 residues. The V segment lost 2 bases and the J segment 1 base; nucleotides outside the gene matches: 7. Germline V lookup: CDR1 SEHNR, CDR2 FQNEAQ (reference sequence). The chain's CDR3 is CASSLRLAGLRTDTQYF. The CDR3 bases are TGTGCCAGCAGCTTAAGGCTAGCGGGGTTGCGCACAGATACGCAGTATTTT.